The next 18 T cell receptor beta chains were all read from a single sample in a study of shared clonotypes between healthy human individuals. The table came from immunoSEQ multiplex PCR; TCRdb's copy has only in-frame clones and leaves some out. Of about 870,000 clones in the sample, about 92% were seen once. Naive CD8 cells were CD45RO-negative, positively selected for CCR7, excluding terminally differentiated effector memory CD45RA+ cells. What was sequenced was naive CD8+ T cells sorted from blood. These receptors originate from a man aged 30 to 39 in good health.

This chain joins TRBV5-6 and TRBJ2-5; the D gene is possibly TRBD2 (6 bases). CDR1 is SGHDT and CDR2 is YYEEEE in the germline V gene. The CDR3 sequence is 16 residues long. Trimming shortened V by 1 base and J by 4 bases, and 17 bases separated the two germline ends. CDR3 amino acids: CASSLSSREQVETQYF. The CDR3 DNA sequence: TGTGCCAGCAGCTTGTCTAGTCGGGAGCAGGTAGAGACCCAGTACTTC.

The chain uses TRBV15 and TRBJ2-1, with TRBD2 matching over 11 bases. This CDR3 has 16 residues. The germline V gene has CDR1 LNHNV and CDR2 YYDKDF (reference sequence). V shed 10 bases, J shed 6 bases, and the junction held 14 bases outside the gene matches. The CDR3 loop is CASKMVAGGPGNEQFF. Written as DNA, the CDR3 is TGTGCCAGTAAGATGGTAGCGGGAGGGCCGGGCAATGAGCAGTTCTTC.

The chain has TRBV4-2 and TRBJ1-1; D gene unclear. Looked up from germline, CDR1 is LGHNA and CDR2 is YNFKEQ. The CDR3 extends over 13 amino acids. V was cut by 4 bases and J by 1 base, with 7 bases left in between. The CDR3 bases are TGTGCCAGCAGCCCAAAGGGGAACACTGAAGCTTTCTTT. The encoded protein is CASSPKGNTEAFF.

The count of this clone is one. The CDR3 DNA reads as TGCAGCGTTGAAGATGTCAGCGAGCAGTACTTC. Translated, it gives CSVEDVSEQYF. The chain combines TRBV29-1 with TRBJ2-7; unclear D gene. The CDR3 loop spans 11 amino acids. V was pared by 0 bases and J by 6 bases, with 6 bases between. CDR1 and CDR2 from the germline V gene are SQVTM and ANQGSEA.

This clone came up once. The CDR3: CASSYSKGADTQYF. In DNA, the CDR3 is TGTGCCAGCAGTTACTCGAAGGGCGCAGATACGCAGTATTTT. This sequence joins TRBV6-6 and TRBJ2-3, with D unresolved. This CDR3 is 14 amino acids long. V lost 0 bases and J 4 bases, leaving 8 bases between the germline ends. The V gene's germline CDR1 is MNHNY and CDR2 SVGAGI (reference sequence).

This clone was seen just once. The V and J genes are TRBV11-3 and TRBJ1-5, with a possible D match to TRBD1 (6 bases). With 0 bases removed from V and 6 bases from J, the gap between germline ends came to 27 bases. Germline CDR1 SGHNT, CDR2 YENEEA. This CDR3 is 20 amino acids long. The CDR3 sequence is CASSLDEGNRELVRSQPQHF. CDR3 nucleotide sequence: TGTGCCAGCAGCTTAGATGAAGGGAACAGGGAGTTGGTCAGAAGTCAGCCCCAGCATTTT.

This chain links TRBV5-4 with TRBJ2-3; D uncertain. CDR3 length equals 14 residues. V was shortened by 5 bases and J by 0 bases, with 10 bases between the two germline ends. The germline V gene encodes CDR1 SGHNT and CDR2 YYREEE (reference sequence). CDR3 region: CASRRIDSTDTQYF. CDR3 nucleotide sequence: TGTGCCAGCAGAAGAATCGACAGCACAGATACGCAGTATTTT.

The chain uses TRBV28 and TRBJ2-7; TRBD2 matches 7 bases. V lost 3 bases to trimming and J lost 2 bases; unmatched junction nucleotides: 4. CDR3 size: 14 residues. Looked up from germline, CDR1 is MDHEN and CDR2 is SYDVKM. The CDR3, as DNA: TGTGCCAGCAGTTTTATGCGGGAGACCTACGAGCAGTACTTC. It encodes CASSFMRETYEQYF.

This clone was counted a single time. This sequence joins TRBV10-3 and TRBJ2-7; the match to TRBD2 covers 12 bases. Unmatched junction bases numbered 11, after V lost 6 bases and J lost 5 bases. Germline assignment: CDR1 ENHRY and CDR2 SYGVKD. The CDR3 loop spans 16 amino acids. CDR3 coding DNA: TGTGCCATCAGGACTAGCGGGAGTATCAATGACCACGAGCAGTACTTC. Its translation is CAIRTSGSINDHEQYF.

The chain is built from TRBV27 and TRBJ2-2, with D perhaps TRBD1 (5 bases). The CDR3 is 14 amino acids. V shed 7 bases and J shed 4 bases, with 13 bases lying between them. Germline CDR1 reads MNHEY; CDR2 reads SMNVEV (reference sequence). CDR3 sequence (DNA): TGTGCCAGCAAGGCTCAGGGTGTCACCGGGGAGCTGTTTTTT. Its translation: CASKAQGVTGELFF.

The table lists this clone with a count of one. The DNA for the CDR3 is TGTGCCAGCCAACTACCGGCAGGCGGTGGCACTGAAGCTTTCTTT. It encodes CASQLPAGGGTEAFF. V usage is TRBV28 and J usage is TRBJ1-1; D is undetermined. Germline loops: CDR1 MDHEN, CDR2 SYDVKM. The V gene lost 8 bases and the J gene lost 4 bases, with 20 bases spanning the gap. The CDR3 covers 15 residues. Looking up the rest from reference TRBV28 and TRBJ1-1 gives the full variable domain: DVKVTQSSRYLVKRTGEKVFLECVQDMDHENMFWYRQDPGLGLRLIYFSYDVKMKEKGDIPEGYSVSREKKERFSLILESASTNQTSMYLCASQLPAGGGTEAFFGQGTRLTVV.

The chain is built from TRBV7-2 and TRBJ2-7; D might be TRBD1 (6 bases). The V gene's germline CDR1 is SGHTA and CDR2 FQGNSA. With 10 bases removed from V and 2 bases from J, the gap between germline ends came to 18 bases. The CDR3 length is 14 residues. In DNA, the CDR3 is TGTGCCACCCTCGAACAGGGCACTACCTACGAGCAGTACTTC. Protein product: CATLEQGTTYEQYF. Using reference TRBV7-2 and TRBJ2-7 for the parts outside the CDR3, the full variable domain is GAGVSQSPSNKVTEKGKDVELRCDPISGHTALYWYRQSLGQGLEFLIYFQGNSAPDKSGLPSDRFSAERTGGSVSTLTIQRTQQEDSAVYLCATLEQGTTYEQYFGPGTRLTVT.

V and J are TRBV7-9 and TRBJ1-4; 7 bases map to TRBD1. Germline V gene lookup returns CDR1 SEHNR and CDR2 FQNEAQ (reference sequence). CDR3 length equals 18 residues. V shed 2 bases and J 8 bases; nucleotides not matched to a gene: 17. CDR3 nucleotides: TGTGCCAGCAGCTTAACTTTTTCATCGGAGACAGGGTCCGAAAAACTGTTTTTT. Its translation: CASSLTFSSETGSEKLFF. The full variable domain, in which reference TRBV7-9 and TRBJ1-4 provide the parts outside the CDR3, is DTGVSQNPRHKITKRGQNVTFRCDPISEHNRLYWYRQTLGQGPEFLTYFQNEAQLEKSRLLSDRFSAERPKGSFSTLEIQRTEQGDSAMYLCASSLTFSSETGSEKLFFGSGTQLSVL.

Notes on this clone: The sample has other DNA sequences that encode this CDR3 too. The V and J genes are TRBV27 and TRBJ1-2; TRBD1 is a possible D gene (5 bases). V lost 6 bases, J lost 6 bases, and 14 bases lay in between. Germline V gene sequence: CDR1 MNHEY, CDR2 SMNVEV (reference sequence). CDR3 length: 13 amino acids. DNA of the CDR3: TGTGCCAGCAGCGATCGGACACTGGATGGCTACACCTTC. Protein: CASSDRTLDGYTF.

On this clone: At the DNA level, this CDR3 is encoded by other sequences in the same sample as well. V usage is TRBV13 and J usage is TRBJ1-4, with no clear D. Trimming cost V 1 base and J 11 bases, with 8 bases left between them. The CDR3 contains 12 residues. Germline V gene lookup returns CDR1 PRHDT and CDR2 FYEKMQ (reference sequence). CDR3 amino acids: CASSLEGGKLFF. The CDR3 bases are TGTGCCAGCAGCTTAGAGGGCGGGAAACTGTTTTTT.

V is TRBV5-1 and J is TRBJ2-5; unclear D gene. Germline CDR1 is SGHRS and CDR2 is YFSETQ. The CDR3 is made up of 12 amino acids. V was cut by 2 bases and J by 0 bases, with 2 bases left in between. The CDR3 region has the DNA TGCGCCAGCAGCTTTTACCAAGAGACCCAGTACTTC. It encodes CASSFYQETQYF.

CDR3 loop: CATSRGLAAVSSYEQYF. The CDR3 DNA sequence: TGTGCCACCAGCAGAGGATTGGCGGCAGTGAGCTCCTACGAGCAGTACTTC. The chain joins TRBV15 to TRBJ2-7, with unresolved D. V shed 1 base and J shed 0 bases, with 16 bases lying between them. CDR3 length equals 17 residues. CDR1 is LNHNV, CDR2 YYDKDF, per germline (reference sequence).

In the case of this clone: Other DNA sequences in this sample translate to the same CDR3. The chain couples TRBV2 to TRBJ1-1, with D hard to call. The V end lost 3 bases, the J end lost 0 bases, and 8 bases lay between the germline ends. The CDR3 totals 14 residues. Per the germline V gene, CDR1 is SNHLY and CDR2 is FYNNEI. The CDR3 protein is CASSDRVMNTEAFF. CDR3 coding DNA: TGTGCCAGCAGTGATCGGGTTATGAACACTGAAGCTTTCTTT.